The 2 T cell receptor beta chains below all came from one sample that was sequenced in a study of spatial heterogeneity in lung cancer. TCRdb independently ran MiXCR on the 5' RACE reads; one entry per CDR3 protein. The sample lists just over 75,000 distinct CDR3 sequences; approximately 8.1% were seen once. Indicated time point: sample taken at primary tumor resection. Sample: PBMCs, taken at surgery. The source of these receptors is a male donor with early-stage non-small cell lung cancer.

This clonotype was picked up many times. The V gene is TRBV10-2, the J gene TRBJ2-2; 8 bases map to TRBD2. The V gene end was trimmed by 6 bases and the J gene end by 2 bases; junction bases not matched to a gene: 2. The CDR3 is made up of 14 amino acids. Germline lookup yields CDR1 WSHSY and CDR2 SAAADI. CDR3 nucleotide sequence: TGCGCCAGCAGGGGGACTAGAAACACCGGGGAGCTGTTTTTT. As protein: CASRGTRNTGELFF.

V and J are TRBV6-5 and TRBJ1-1; the match to TRBD1 covers 7 bases. CDR1 is MNHEY, CDR2 SVGAGI, per germline. The CDR3 has 15 amino acids. V shed 6 bases, J shed 1 base, and the junction held 8 bases outside the gene matches. This CDR3 reads CASSRQGSANTEAFF. The DNA of the CDR3 is TGTGCCAGCAGCCGACAGGGTTCGGCGAACACTGAAGCTTTCTTT.